The next 27 T cell receptor beta chains were all read from a single sample in a study of tumor-infiltrating lymphocytes in primary liver carcinoma. Using a constant-region primer together with ProtoScript II reverse transcriptase, TCR beta cDNA was made from about 500 ng of total RNA. Investigators got TCR beta libraries out of three nested multiplex PCR rounds, done with slightly modified ARM-PCR. Rounds one and two of PCR, each of roughly 10 cycles, were primed with TRBV1-TRBV30 forward primers and a C-beta reverse primer. One entry per CDR3 protein, called by TCRdb with MiXCR from the multiplex PCR reads. The sample has 55,000 to 65,000 distinct CDR3 sequences, 55% to 75% seen once. Unsorted bulk tissue (about 20-30 mg) underwent RNA and DNA co-extraction. Specimen: liver tumor tissue from sampling region 2. Subset reported: tumor region T2, inferior pole. Every receptor here comes from a man aged 35 to 55 with primary liver carcinoma and hepatitis B virus infection.

For this clonotype: The junction departs from the called germline gene at one end, perhaps through a read error. This rearrangement joins TRBV11-2 to TRBJ2-1; TRBD2 matches at 10 bases. The CDR3 has 15 amino acids. CDR1 is SGHAT and CDR2 is FQNNGV in the germline V gene. CDR3 in DNA: TGTACCAGCAGCCCCCAGCGGGAGGGATTGGGTGAGCACTCCTTC. The encoded protein is CTSSPQREGLGEHSF.

In regard to this clonotype: A junction boundary mismatches the germline segment, possibly from a read error. This chain connects TRBV4-2 to TRBJ2-3; 14 nucleotides match TRBD2. Per the germline V gene, CDR1 is LGHNA and CDR2 is YNFKEQ. The CDR3 covers 17 residues. As DNA, the CDR3 is TGTGTCAGCAGCCTTGGGACTAGCGGGAGTGTCACAGATACCCAGTATTTT. This sequence encodes CVSSLGTSGSVTDTQYF.

The chain combines TRBV7-8 with TRBJ2-2, with D perhaps assigned TRBD1 or TRBD2 (5 bases each). Looked up from germline, CDR1 is SGHVS and CDR2 is FQNEAQ. V lost 2 bases to trimming and J lost 3 bases, with 28 bases between them. CDR3 size: 21 residues. The CDR3 sequence: CASSLNHYIEGNRYHTGELFF. DNA for the CDR3: TGTGCCAGCAGCTTAAATCATTATATCGAGGGGAACAGATATCACACCGGGGAGCTGTTTTTT.

As regards this clonotype: Germline is not matched at one junction end, which may reflect a read error. The chain has TRBV4-1 and TRBJ2-3; 9 bases line up with TRBD1. The germline CDR1 and CDR2 sequences are MGHRA and YSYEKL. The CDR3 consists of 19 residues. CDR3 amino acids: CASSQDPHLGQGSTNTQYF. As DNA, the CDR3 is TGCGCCAGCAGCCAAGATCCCCACCTGGGACAGGGTAGCACAAATACGCAGTATTTT.

This clonotype has at least ten counts. The chain combines TRBV29-1 with TRBJ2-5; tentatively, D is TRBD1 (5 bases). There are 13 residues in the CDR3. The V and J ends lost 1 base and 3 bases respectively, with 9 bases between them. Germline values: CDR1 SQVTM, CDR2 ANQGSEA. CDR3 protein: CSVEGTPKETQYF. In nucleotides, the CDR3 is TGCAGCGTTGAAGGGACACCCAAAGAGACCCAGTACTTC.

In the case of this clonotype: Its ends do not fully match the called genes, so a read error is possible. This chain links TRBV5-6 with TRBJ2-3; perhaps TRBD2 as D (5 bases). The CDR3 length is 16 residues. Germline-derived CDR1 and CDR2 are SGHDT and YYEEEE. For the CDR3, the DNA is TGTACCAGCAGCTTGGAGGTAGCCCGGTCCACAGATACGCAGTATTTT. Translated, it gives CTSSLEVARSTDTQYF.

A remark on this clonotype: A read error may explain this, as a much larger clone is one base away. This chain links TRBV19 with TRBJ2-5; perhaps TRBD1 as D (6 bases). Trimming pared 10 bases from V and 5 bases from J, leaving 14 bases between. The CDR3 has 12 amino acids. Looked up from germline, CDR1 is LNHDA and CDR2 is SQIVND (reference sequence). CDR3 bases: TGTGCCAATCGACAGGCTGGGGAGACCCAGTACTTC. Translation: CANRQAGETQYF. The complete variable domain, with remaining parts taken from reference TRBV19 and TRBJ2-5, reads DGGITQSPKYLFRKEGQNVTLSCEQNLNHDAMYWYRQDPGQGLRLIYYSQIVNDFQKGDIAEGYSVSREKKESFPLTVTSAQKNPTAFYLCANRQAGETQYFGPGTRLLVL.

This clonotype was observed many times. The V call is TRBV12-5, the J call TRBJ2-3; the D gene is possibly TRBD2 (5 bases). V lost 6 bases to trimming and J lost 0 bases, with 10 bases between them. The CDR3 has 14 residues. In germline, CDR1 is LGHNT, CDR2 FRNRAP. The CDR3, as DNA: TGTGCTAGTGGCCCTGCGGGCAGCACAGATACGCAGTATTTT. Translation gives CASGPAGSTDTQYF.

This clonotype was seen just once. The junction shows a germline mismatch at one end, possibly a read error. The rearrangement links TRBV6-6 to TRBJ2-7; tentatively, D is TRBD2 (5 bases). The germline CDR1 and CDR2 sequences are MNHNY and SVGAGI (reference sequence). The CDR3 contains 15 residues. In nucleotides, the CDR3 is TGTGGCAGCAGTCACGACACCTACGGGAACTACGACCAGTACTTC. This encodes CGSSHDTYGNYDQYF.

This clonotype appeared a few times. The rearrangement links TRBV10-3 to TRBJ1-2; D is undetermined. The CDR3 runs to 16 residues. V was clipped by 2 bases and J by 8 bases, with 21 bases between them. CDR1 ENHRY and CDR2 SYGVKD come from the germline V gene. CDR3 nucleotide sequence: TGTGCCATCAGTGAGCCTTTAACAGAGACACATATGGGCTACACCTTC. This translates into CAISEPLTETHMGYTF.

This clonotype was picked up many times. V is TRBV5-6 and J is TRBJ2-3; no clear D. This CDR3 region has 14 residues. Trimming left V 1 base short and J 2 bases short, with 8 bases between. Germline assignment: CDR1 SGHDT and CDR2 YYEEEE. The CDR3 reads CASSLSGNTDTQYF. In nucleotides, the CDR3 is TGTGCCAGCAGCTTGTCCGGTAACACAGATACGCAGTATTTT.

V usage is TRBV11-2 and J usage is TRBJ2-1, with 8 positions matching TRBD2. Per germline, CDR1 SGHAT and CDR2 FQNNGV. V shed 3 bases and J 8 bases; nucleotides not matched to a gene: 0. CDR3 length: 12 amino acids. The CDR3 protein is CASSFGGDEQFF. Written as DNA, the CDR3 is TGTGCCAGCAGCTTCGGGGGGGATGAGCAGTTCTTC.

V gene TRBV28 combines with J gene TRBJ1-5; D gene unclear. V was pared by 7 bases and J by 11 bases, with 27 bases between. Germline values: CDR1 MDHEN, CDR2 SYDVKM. This CDR3 is built from 16 residues. CDR3 loop: CASTINRNRGGQSQHF. The CDR3 region has the DNA TGTGCCAGCACCATTAATCGGAACAGAGGTGGCCAGTCCCAGCATTTT.

This clonotype was counted at least ten times. In nucleotides, the CDR3 is TGTGCCAGCACCCCCGGACTAGCGTACCAAGAGACCCAGTACTTC. Translated: CASTPGLAYQETQYF. The chain joins TRBV28 to TRBJ2-5, with 9 bases that match TRBD2. The CDR3 loop spans 15 amino acids. V dropped 7 bases and J dropped 0; count of bases not matched to a gene: 6. From germline, CDR1 is MDHEN and CDR2 SYDVKM.

This clonotype was recorded at least ten times. The J gene is TRBJ1-1, the V gene TRBV12-3 or TRBV12-4, with no clear D. CDR3 size: 14 residues. V lost 3 bases, J lost 1 base, and 9 bases lay in between. In nucleotides, the CDR3 is TGTGCCAGCAGTTTGACGGCTCAGAACACTGAAGCTTTCTTT. Protein sequence: CASSLTAQNTEAFF.

This chain links TRBV6-1 with TRBJ2-1; D is uncertain. From germline, CDR1 is MNHNS and CDR2 SASEGT. V lost 7 bases to trimming and J lost 4 bases, with 14 bases between them. This CDR3 has 14 residues. This CDR3 is CASTVASEYNEQFF. The CDR3 bases are TGTGCCAGCACCGTCGCTTCTGAGTACAATGAGCAGTTCTTC.

The chain carries TRBV4-3 and TRBJ1-2; TRBD1 might be the D (5 bases). The CDR3 sequence is 18 residues long. V gave up 0 bases and J gave up 0 bases, with 17 bases separating them. In germline, CDR1 is LGHNA, CDR2 YSLEER. The chain's CDR3 is CASSQDIGGGTTNYGYTF. The CDR3 region has the DNA TGCGCCAGCAGCCAAGATATAGGCGGGGGAACCACTAACTATGGCTACACCTTC.

V usage is TRBV28 and J usage is TRBJ1-5; D gene unclear. Trimming stripped 10 bases from V and 6 bases from J, with 16 bases between. The CDR3 is 13 residues long. CDR1 and CDR2 (germline): MDHEN, SYDVKM. The CDR3 DNA is TGTGCCACCTGTTGGGTGGTCGGTCAGCCCCAGCATTTT. Translated: CATCWVVGQPQHF. The full variable domain, completed using reference TRBV28 and TRBJ1-5, is DVKVTQSSRYLVKRTGEKVFLECVQDMDHENMFWYRQDPGLGLRLIYFSYDVKMKEKGDIPEGYSVSREKKERFSLILESASTNQTSMYLCATCWVVGQPQHFGDGTRLSIL.

The V gene is TRBV5-5, the J gene TRBJ2-5; D remains ambiguous. Trimming removed 4 bases from V and 6 bases from J, with 16 bases in between. The CDR3 runs to 14 residues. CDR1 is SGHKS, CDR2 YYEKEE, per germline (reference sequence). This chain's CDR3 is CASSPAQLGKTQYF. The CDR3 bases are TGTGCCAGCAGCCCAGCACAGCTGGGGAAGACCCAGTACTTC.

With respect to this clonotype: An end of the junction differs from the germline gene, which may be a read error. This rearrangement joins TRBV12-3 or TRBV12-4 to TRBJ2-1; D unclear. This CDR3 region has 12 residues. Written as DNA, the CDR3 is TGTGCCAGCAGTCTAGATAACAATGGGCAGTTCTTC. Its protein product is CASSLDNNGQFF.

This clonotype was observed many times. V is TRBV7-9 and J is TRBJ1-3, with 7 nucleotides matching TRBD1. J was trimmed by 2 bases and V by 1 base; bases with no gene match: 11. The V gene's germline CDR1 is SEHNR and CDR2 FQNEAQ (reference sequence). The CDR3 contains 18 residues. For the CDR3, the DNA is TGTGCCAGCAGCTTAGAAGTCTACGCAGGGGGTCCTGGAAACACCATATATTTT. Translating it yields CASSLEVYAGGPGNTIYF. Variable domain in full (rest from reference TRBV7-9 and TRBJ1-3): DTGVSQNPRHKITKRGQNVTFRCDPISEHNRLYWYRQTLGQGPEFLTYFQNEAQLEKSRLLSDRFSAERPKGSFSTLEIQRTEQGDSAMYLCASSLEVYAGGPGNTIYFGEGSWLTVV.

The V and J genes are TRBV19 and TRBJ2-7; 9 bases map to TRBD2. V lost 5 bases, J lost 5 bases, and 7 bases stayed unmatched. This CDR3 contains 14 residues. Germline CDR1 and CDR2: LNHDA and SQIVND (reference sequence). The CDR3 loop reads CASSYPSGTDEQYF. For the CDR3, the DNA is TGTGCCAGTAGTTATCCTAGCGGGACCGACGAGCAGTACTTC. The whole variable domain, remainder taken from reference TRBV19 and TRBJ2-7, is DGGITQSPKYLFRKEGQNVTLSCEQNLNHDAMYWYRQDPGQGLRLIYYSQIVNDFQKGDIAEGYSVSREKKESFPLTVTSAQKNPTAFYLCASSYPSGTDEQYFGPGTRLTVT.

Worth noting for this clonotype: The conserved closing phenylalanine or tryptophan is absent in this CDR3, likely reflecting a read error. The chain recombines TRBV11-2 with TRBJ1-1; unclear D gene. The germline V gene has CDR1 SGHAT and CDR2 FQNNGV. This CDR3 region has 16 residues. CDR3 region: CASSPSMGLVNIEAFL. Here the CDR3 DNA reads TGTGCCAGCAGCCCATCCATGGGGTTGGTGAACATTGAAGCTTTCTTA.

As regards this clonotype: A much more abundant neighbour one base away suggests this may be a read error. The rearrangement links TRBV12-3 or TRBV12-4 to TRBJ2-5; no definite D call. This CDR3 has 14 amino acids. Trimming removed 4 bases at V and 5 bases at J, with 14 bases between. The CDR3: CASSSERIGETQYF. The CDR3 DNA is TGTGCCAGCAGTTCAGAGCGTATCGGGGAGACCCAGTACTTC.

Remarks on this clonotype: A read error may produce the germline difference seen at one junction end. CDR3 DNA: TGTGCCAGCAGCTCGGACAGGGCTGGTGCCAACGTCATGACTTTC. Protein product: CASSSDRAGANVMTF. V is TRBV11-2 and J is TRBJ2-6; 8 positions match TRBD1. Germline-derived CDR1 and CDR2 are SGHAT and FQNNGV. The CDR3 runs to 15 residues.

The gene calls are TRBV7-6 and TRBJ2-1; 11 bases line up with TRBD2. The CDR3 totals 16 residues. The V gene end was trimmed by 5 bases and the J gene end by 8 bases; junction bases not matched to a gene: 11. Looked up from germline, CDR1 is SGHVS and CDR2 is FNYEAQ. The CDR3: CASSMLAGGTIHEQFF. In DNA, the CDR3 is TGTGCCAGCAGCATGTTAGCGGGAGGGACTATCCATGAGCAGTTCTTC.

Regarding this clonotype: It may be a read error: a sequence one base away is much more abundant. The chain uses TRBV28 and TRBJ1-2; 7 bases fit TRBD1. There are 16 residues in the CDR3. CDR1 and CDR2 from the germline V gene are MDHEN and SYDVKM. CDR3 bases: TGTGCCAGCAGATCCACTCCTGACAGGGACTACTATGGCTACATCTTC. Translation gives CASRSTPDRDYYGYIF.